This TCR beta chain was recorded in a study of T cells in Graves' hyperthyroidism and ophthalmopathy. Patients having uncontrolled infection, another autoimmune disease, pregnancy or lactation were not included. The TCR beta CDR3 regions underwent amplification using RNA transcripts as the source. First-round RT-PCR with HTBI primers amplified the TCR CDR3 region. TCRdb independently ran MiXCR on the multiplex PCR reads; one entry per CDR3 protein. The sample gives around 520,000 distinct CDR3 sequences, approximately 24% of which show up once; about 10% is in the top ten. This clonotype occurred many times. The receptor was isolated from a young woman with Graves' ophthalmopathy. The material sequenced was blood.

The DNA of the CDR3 is TGCGCCAGCAGCTCGAGATGGACAGGGGCCGAAGCTTTCTTT. This codes for CASSSRWTGAEAFF. The chain is built from TRBV5-1 and TRBJ1-1; TRBD1 agrees at 9 bases. Trimming at V came to 3 bases and at J to 8 bases, leaving 8 bases not matched to a gene. The CDR3 contains 14 residues. The germline V gene encodes CDR1 SGHRS and CDR2 YFSETQ. The complete variable domain, with remaining parts taken from reference TRBV5-1 and TRBJ1-1, reads KAGVTQTPRYLIKTRGQQVTLSCSPISGHRSVSWYQQTPGQGLQFLFEYFSETQRNKGNFPGRFSGRQFSNSRSEMNVSTLELGDSALYLCASSSRWTGAEAFFGQGTRLTVV.